Listed here is a single TCR beta chain. Its specific antigen is unknown. Base quality data are lacking; no much larger clone is found one base away. Receptors were amplified or captured by the immunoSEQ multiplex PCR assay. For the multiplex PCR, a mixture combining 60 forward primers for TCR Vbeta segments and 13 reverse primers for TCR Jbeta segments was used. A multiplex PCR assay on genomic DNA amplified the CDR3 region of rearranged TCR beta genes. The amplified TCR beta libraries were sequenced on the Illumina HiSeq System as 87-base-pair reads. The authors processed their data as follows. Across the 640 or so repertoires, a later analysis counted 75 million to 90 million unique TCR beta chains, 9.5 million to 13 million of which were shared by at least two donors. Raw reads were error-corrected and collapsed into unique sequences with a nearest-neighbor algorithm that merged closely related sequences to remove PCR and sequencing errors. V, D and J gene segments were assigned by aligning CDR3 sequences to IMGT reference sequences. For a sequence to be retained, at least a six-nucleotide match to both a V gene segment and a J gene segment was required. Rearrangements were called productive when the CDR3 lacked stop codons and stayed in frame with V and J; all others were non-productive. Following IMGT convention, CDR3 was defined as the stretch from the second conserved V-encoded cysteine to the conserved J-encoded phenylalanine. The earlier analysis of about 640 of the donors excluded any sequence lacking an unambiguous match to a single V gene segment. In an earlier analysis of approximately 590 of the donors, V segments were called functional above 56.7% productive rearrangements and were called segregating when the between-donor standard deviation exceeded 5%. A statistical classification framework was developed to diagnose cytomegalovirus status using the catalog of TCR beta chain sequences. V and J gene assignment, in a later analysis, came from comparing TCR nucleotide sequences with IMGT/GENE-DB human TR gene sequences. A later analysis assigned CDR3 sequences and most-parsimonious VDJ recombination scenarios with the TCRdist pipeline. In a later analysis, each TCR beta chain was defined by its CDR3 amino acid sequence together with its V-gene family, and reads lacking a unique V-gene family were excluded. As a way to deal with suspected cross-contamination and a sequencing artifact, a later analysis dropped 450 to 600 nucleotide sequences that were highly shared and had low generation probability. In a later analysis, a clonal expansion index was calculated for each public chain from normalized within-repertoire ranks of inferred template counts. Generation probabilities in a later analysis came from a VDJ recombination model fitted to out-of-frame rearrangements, and those results were checked against IGoR. Hypergeometric tests were used in a later analysis to score TCR-TCR, TCR-HLA and TCR-CMV co-occurrence, with a repertoire-size bias correction applied to the TCR pairs. False discovery rates were estimated in a later analysis by permuting HLA or CMV assignments 20 times. In a later analysis, co-occurring TCRs were grouped with DBSCAN, and TCRdist sequence similarity was added when clustering was performed within HLA-allele-positive subsets. Repertoires with fewer than 30,000 or more than 120,000 public chains were left out of co-occurrence clustering, as were four to six repertoires with anomalous nucleotide sharing. TCRdb limited this immuneACCESS table to in-frame rearrangements with V and J called. A share of clones is missing; checked studies link under half to unresolved V genes, and the rest is unexplained. V, J and clone size are taken as reported in that table, and D and trimming were inferred from the DNA itself. Present in this sample are 140,000 to 150,000 clones, approximately 80% of which were seen just once. The leading ten clones occupy 2.5% to 3% of the sample.

V is reduced by 1 base and J by 2 bases, leaving a spacing of 14 bases between them. From a lookup of the germline V gene, CDR1 and CDR2 are SGHRS and YFSETQ. The CDR3 sequence holds 16 residues, the cysteine and phenylalanine included. Only CDR3 DNA is held: 48 bases, read in frame from base 1. The data derive from a study of cytomegalovirus exposure and HLA in healthy donors (dated by TCRdb to about 2017). General notes on the study: In an earlier analysis of under 600 of the donors, less than 350 Gb of sequence data and 117 million unique TCR beta sequences from 150 million to 200 million T cells were reported. In an earlier analysis of a few hundred of the donors, high-throughput TCR beta sequencing was used to judge whether each TCR beta V gene segment behaved as functional or pseudogenic. The study combined high-throughput TCR immunosequencing, statistical association of individual TCRs with disease status, and machine learning to predict cytomegalovirus infection status. Of the approximately 400 genotyped donors, approximately 82% fell in the genetic ancestry cluster associated with self-reported Caucasian donors. A later analysis re-examined previously published TCR beta repertoires from just over 650 donors and added high-resolution HLA genotyping to investigate patterns of TCR occurrence. In the later analysis, no new phenotypic data were used to find candidate immune exposures; instead, reliance was placed on TCR beta sequences and their occurrence across donors. Among roughly 370 genotyped donors of the cohort, an average of 235,054 unique TCR beta nucleotide sequences were sequenced per donor, around 20% of them non-productive. About five DR-DQ haplotypes were treated as single units for association and clustering because of strong linkage in the cohort. In addition to the first cohort of around 670 subjects, a separate validation cohort of 120 different subjects was used. The number of donors typed differed by locus, with about 629-630 for A, B, C, DRB1 and DQB1, around 500 for DQA1, 606 for DPA1, and 450 to 480 for DPB1. All discovery cohort repertoires had been generated on a single sequencing platform. The study profiled the T cell repertoires of some 610 subjects by immunosequencing and related them to cytomegalovirus serostatus. Donor age, sex, ethnicity and CMV serostatus were compiled together with the repertoire data. The study was designed to test whether signatures of past pathogen exposure could be identified by cataloging public T cell receptors. Roughly 300 gigabases of sequencing data and around 80 million unique TCR sequences made up an early release that covered approximately 650 HLA-typed donors. HLA typing covered class I and class II loci at four-digit resolution. A later genetic analysis took genome-wide SNP genotypes for about 55% of the 666 donors and used that subset as a discovery cohort. Broad study findings and their caveats: The study listed 150 to 200 TCR beta chains as associated with cytomegalovirus. The classifier was reported to diagnose cytomegalovirus status with high specificity and sensitivity in both the original cohort and the validation cohort. While some public TCRs were present in many individuals, most TCR sequences turned up only very rarely across donors. A later analysis found that most CMV-associated TCR beta chains appeared HLA-restricted, with HLA associations seemingly driven largely by CMV exposure. CMV serostatus was the only immune exposure information available for the cohort. Fewer than 20 rarely observed V segments, including chromosome 9 orphons, were excluded from the earlier analysis of approximately 600 of the donors because counts were too low. In vitro tests confirmed that three of the cytomegalovirus-associated TCR beta chains recognize cytomegalovirus antigens. Because HLA typing was unavailable for some donors at each locus, only the typed subset was used in association tests. A later genetic analysis associated a missense DCLRE1C variant with V-gene and J-gene trimming of TCR beta chains, and an independent cohort replicated the association. In a later analysis, HLA-associated TCR beta chains were found to be more clonally expanded and to have lower generation probabilities than equally common non-associated chains. In an earlier analysis of approximately 600 of the donors, most TCR beta V segments were observed in productive rearrangements about 87% or about 30% of the time, broadly matching IMGT annotations. It was suggested by the authors that the approach could potentially be generalized to other disease states and immunological phenotypes. When HLA alleles, especially DR and DQ, strongly co-occurred, attributing TCR associations to individual alleles was difficult. The sequencing pipeline was judged likely to have produced a cluster of highly shared sequence variants as a technical artifact. In a later analysis, 16,951 TCR beta sequences were associated with specific HLA alleles at a false discovery rate of 0.05. A further reported finding was that TCR beta sequences accurately predicted the HLA-A and HLA-B alleles for most subjects in the first cohort. A later analysis found that TCR association rates varied across HLA loci, with DRB1 alleles showing the most associated TCRs and HLA-C alleles the fewest. The presence/absence analyses assumed that sequencing depth was roughly uniform across donors, and that assumption may not be true. Several of the top co-occurrence clusters appeared to be linked to parvovirus B19, influenza, CMV and Epstein-Barr virus, according to a later analysis. Some IMGT-functional V segments, including TRBV6-2 and TRBV6-3, could not be told apart with the 87-base-pair reads, so those segments were excluded. Linkage disequilibrium might explain the correlated functional status among segregating V segments, but an unknown experimental factor could not be excluded. In this cohort, only TCR beta chains were sequenced, and detectable features were limited by the absence of alpha or paired-chain data. According to a later genetic analysis, donors in an Asian-associated ancestry cluster had fewer N-insertions in productive TCRs than the roughly 700-donor mean.

The cohort consisted of 650 to 700 healthy bone marrow donors. Cohort members were all nominally healthy when sampled, although unrecorded immune exposures were likely present. The donor tested CMV seronegative, placing the donor among the 352 seronegative members of the cohort. Each donor provided a peripheral blood sample, and peripheral blood mononuclear cells were used for TCR beta sequencing. The Qiagen DNeasy Blood Extraction Kit was used to extract genomic DNA from the blood cell samples. This receptor chain uses TRBV5-1 and TRBJ2-3; TRBD1 is a possible D gene, resting on 7 matching bases. This receptor was identified in a female donor in good health and CMV-seronegative. Sequenced: PBMCs. The CDR3 protein is CASSLIPGGLTDTQYF. The DNA reads as follows: TGCGCCAGCAGCTTGATCCCAGGGGGGCTCACAGATACGCAGTATTTT.